This T cell receptor (beta chain) was observed in a study of cytomegalovirus exposure and HLA in healthy donors (dated by TCRdb to the late 2010s). Regarding the study in general: An earlier analysis of several hundred of the donors reported approximately 270 Gb of sequence data and 117 million unique TCR beta sequences from about 179 million T cells. An earlier analysis of roughly 600 of the donors used high-throughput TCR beta sequencing to judge whether each TCR beta V gene segment behaved as functional or pseudogenic. A later genetic analysis took genome-wide SNP genotypes for about three fifths of the roughly 700 donors and used that subset as a discovery cohort. The study used immunosequencing to profile the T cell repertoires of around 600 subjects and linked those repertoires to cytomegalovirus serostatus. In the later analysis, no new phenotypic data were used to find candidate immune exposures; instead, reliance was placed on TCR beta sequences and their occurrence across donors. In addition to the first cohort of 650 to 800 subjects, a separate validation cohort of approximately 120 different subjects was used. An early release that covered 500 to 800 HLA-typed donors contained approximately 300 gigabases of sequencing data and 70 million to 100 million unique TCR sequences. Of the 300 to 500 genotyped donors, 80% to 90% were placed in the genetic ancestry cluster associated with self-reported Caucasian donors. All discovery cohort repertoires had been generated using a single sequencing platform. The number of donors typed differed by locus, with roughly 620-640 for A, B, C, DRB1 and DQB1, roughly 520 for DQA1, over 600 for DPA1, and approximately 470 for DPB1. HLA typing included class I and class II loci at four-digit resolution. The study aimed to test whether signatures of past pathogen exposure could be identified by cataloging public T cell receptors. Among several hundred genotyped donors of the cohort, an average of around 240,000 unique TCR beta nucleotide sequences was sequenced per donor, of which about 19% were non-productive. Alongside the repertoire data, information on donor age, sex, ethnicity and CMV serostatus was compiled. A later analysis re-analyzed previously published TCR beta repertoires from 500 to 700 donors and added high-resolution HLA genotyping to study TCR occurrence patterns. High-throughput TCR immunosequencing, statistical association of individual TCRs with disease status, and machine learning were combined to predict cytomegalovirus infection status. Roughly 5 DR-DQ haplotypes were handled as single units for association and clustering, since linkage in the cohort was strong. Here is what the overall study found, with its caveats: Roughly uniform sequencing depth across donors was assumed in presence/absence analyses, although this assumption may not hold. In a later analysis, TCR association rates were found to vary across HLA loci, with the most associated TCRs seen for DRB1 alleles and the fewest for HLA-C alleles. A later analysis associated about 16,000 TCR beta sequences with specific HLA alleles at a false discovery rate of 0.05. According to a later genetic analysis, donors in an Asian-associated ancestry cluster had fewer N-insertions in productive TCRs than the roughly 660-donor mean. In an earlier analysis of about 550 of the donors, most TCR beta V segments were observed in productive rearrangements about 87% or about 30% of the time, broadly matching IMGT annotations. A further reported finding was that TCR beta sequences accurately predicted the HLA-A and HLA-B alleles for most subjects in the first cohort. The classifier was reported to diagnose cytomegalovirus status with high specificity and sensitivity in both the original cohort and the validation cohort. Because some donors lacked HLA typing at each locus, the association tests relied only on the typed subset. When HLA alleles, especially DR and DQ, strongly co-occurred, TCR associations were difficult to assign to individual alleles. In a later analysis, HLA-associated TCR beta chains showed more clonal expansion and lower generation probabilities than non-associated chains that were equally common. Immune exposure information for the cohort was limited to CMV serostatus. The cohort was sequenced for TCR beta chains only, and without alpha or paired-chain data the features that could be detected were limited. In vitro tests confirmed that a few of the cytomegalovirus-associated TCR beta chains recognize cytomegalovirus antigens. Correlated functional status among segregating V segments might be attributable to linkage disequilibrium, but an unknown experimental factor could not be ruled out. The 87-base-pair reads could not distinguish some IMGT-functional V segments, including TRBV6-2 and TRBV6-3, so those segments were excluded. V-gene and J-gene trimming of TCR beta chains was associated with a missense DCLRE1C variant in a later genetic analysis, and the association was replicated in an independent cohort. It was suggested by the authors that the approach could potentially be generalized to other disease states and immunological phenotypes. According to a later analysis, most CMV-associated TCR beta chains appeared to be HLA-restricted, and the HLA associations seemed to be driven largely by CMV exposure. A total of fewer than 200 TCR beta chains were listed by the study as associated with cytomegalovirus. The sequencing pipeline was judged likely to have produced a cluster of highly shared sequence variants as a technical artifact. The earlier analysis of almost 600 of the donors excluded seventeen rarely observed V segments, including chromosome 9 orphons, because counts were too low. A later analysis reported that several top co-occurrence clusters appeared linked to parvovirus B19, influenza, CMV and Epstein-Barr virus. While some public TCRs were present in many individuals, most TCR sequences turned up only very rarely across donors.

This clone was detected only a few times. Which antigen it targets is not known. One base away there is no much larger clone; base qualities are not given. The germline V end is reduced by 3 bases and the J end by 3 bases; junction bases left unmatched: 7. There are 15 amino acids in the CDR3, from cysteine to phenylalanine inclusive. Solely the CDR3 DNA is kept, with 45 bases framed from the first base. The germline V gene encodes CDR1 SGHTA and CDR2 FQGNSA. Library method: the immunoSEQ multiplex PCR assay. For the multiplex PCR, a mixture combining 60 forward primers for TCR Vbeta segments and 13 reverse primers for TCR Jbeta segments was used. Amplification of the CDR3 region of rearranged TCR beta genes was performed with a multiplex PCR assay on genomic DNA. The amplified TCR beta libraries were sequenced on the Illumina HiSeq System as 87-base-pair reads. Per the source publication's procedure: In a later analysis, tens of millions of unique TCR beta chains were counted across the approximately 620 repertoires, and roughly 9.9 million of these chains were shared by at least two donors. Raw reads were error-corrected and collapsed into unique sequences by a nearest-neighbor algorithm in which closely related sequences were merged to remove PCR and sequencing errors. V, D and J gene segments were assigned by aligning CDR3 sequences to IMGT reference sequences. For a sequence to be retained, at least a six-nucleotide match to both a V gene segment and a J gene segment was required. A rearrangement counted as productive if the CDR3 had no stop codons and remained in frame with V and J, and every other rearrangement counted as non-productive. Following IMGT convention, CDR3 was defined as the stretch from the second conserved V-encoded cysteine up to the conserved J-encoded phenylalanine. The earlier analysis of roughly 590 of the donors excluded any sequence lacking an unambiguous match to a single V gene segment. An earlier analysis of about 590 of the donors classified V segments as functional when productive rearrangements were above 56.7% and as segregating when the standard deviation between donors was above 5%. A statistical classification framework was built to diagnose cytomegalovirus status from the catalog of TCR beta chain sequences. V and J gene assignment, in a later analysis, came from comparing TCR nucleotide sequences with IMGT/GENE-DB human TR gene sequences. The TCRdist pipeline was used in a later analysis to assign CDR3 sequences and most-parsimonious VDJ recombination scenarios. In a later analysis, each TCR beta chain was defined by its CDR3 amino acid sequence together with its V-gene family, and reads lacking a unique V-gene family were excluded. To address suspected cross-contamination and a sequencing artifact, a later analysis removed several hundred highly shared, low-generation-probability nucleotide sequences. A later analysis calculated a clonal expansion index for each public chain from normalized within-repertoire ranks of inferred template counts. In a later analysis, generation probabilities were computed using a VDJ recombination model fitted to out-of-frame rearrangements, and the results were checked against IGoR. A later analysis scored TCR-TCR, TCR-HLA and TCR-CMV co-occurrence with hypergeometric tests, applying a repertoire-size bias correction to TCR pairs. To estimate false discovery rates, a later analysis permuted the HLA or CMV assignments 20 times. In a later analysis, co-occurring TCRs were grouped with DBSCAN, and TCRdist sequence similarity was added when clustering was performed within HLA-allele-positive subsets. Repertoires with fewer than 30,000 or more than 120,000 public chains were left out of co-occurrence clustering, as were five repertoires with anomalous nucleotide sharing. The immuneACCESS repertoire file appears here via TCRdb, limited to in-frame rearrangements. These files lack a portion of the clones; in checked studies, under half of the deficit traces to unresolved V genes, and the cause of the others is not known. The V and J calls and clone size come from that table; D and trimming were worked out from the DNA. For this sample the table gives more than 150,000 clones, of which approximately 84% were detected only once. The ten largest clones take up 0.2% to 0.3% of the sample.

In total, around 600 healthy bone marrow donors made up the cohort. Cohort members were all nominally healthy when sampled, although unrecorded immune exposures were likely present. The donor tested CMV seronegative and was one of the 352 seronegative cohort members. A peripheral blood sample was provided by each donor, and peripheral blood mononuclear cells were used for TCR beta sequencing. Genomic DNA extraction from the blood cell samples was performed with the Qiagen DNeasy Blood Extraction Kit. The chain employs TRBV7-2 and TRBJ2-7, and TRBD2 aligns with 8 junction nucleotides. Sequencing was done on a sample of PBMCs. The receptor was isolated from a girl in the first two years of life in good health and CMV-seronegative. The nucleotide sequence is given as TGTGCCAGCAGCTTTAGCGGGGAAACCTTCTACGAGCAGTACTTC. Its product reads: CASSFSGETFYEQYF.